The T cell receptor beta chain under discussion was sequenced for a study of blood T cell repertoires in COVID-19 (dated by TCRdb to 2020 to 2021). Regarding the complete study: Samples from collaborators originated in the United States, Italy and Spain and spanned both the acute and convalescent phases of COVID-19. The sample metadata nearly always contained a de-identified subject ID, COVID-19 status, age in years and sex. Samples were obtained from the ongoing ImmuneRACE study (first 160 participants) and from some 1,300 subjects provided by 6 global collaborators. The material from the prospective study consisted of cDNA or gDNA derived from T cells, B-cell-depleted T cells, or PBMCs. Deeply sampled blood TCRbeta repertoires from subjects exposed to, actively infected with, or recovered from COVID-19 were included in the dataset. The repertoires were released in a freely available public database intended as a resource for research on the immune response to SARS-CoV-2. Where HLA class I and class II types were available, the types were taken from metadata supplied by the sample provider, not from assay-based typing.

Summary of the overall study and its limitations: How much clinical and demographic metadata was included differed by source and by participant, and the metadata was provided uncurated.

Each collaborating institution followed its own protocols to collect whole blood in K2EDTA tubes. For TCRbeta analysis, collaborators shipped samples in one of three forms: frozen whole blood, isolated PBMCs, or DNA extracted from either of those sample types. About this clone itself: The specificity of this receptor is unknown. Base quality data are lacking; no much larger clone is found one base away.

TCRbeta CDR3 regions were amplified from genomic DNA by means of the immunoSEQ Assay, a bias-controlled multiplex PCR. The authors' analysis ran thus. Within the assay, amplification of reference gene primers was used to estimate how many nucleated cells each sample contained. To quantify the absolute abundance of each unique TCRbeta CDR3 rearrangement, sequence reads were collapsed and filtered. Productive Simpson clonality was computed per sample as the square root of Simpson's diversity index over productive rearrangements. TCRdb stores this immuneACCESS table with in-frame sequences only. Part of the clones is absent; in the studies checked, under half of the shortfall reflects unresolved V genes, and no reason is known for the rest. That table gives V, J and clone size, and the DNA gave D and trimming. The sample data list some 100,000 clones, and approximately 87% of these were observed just once. Of the sample, roughly 1.5% falls within the top ten clones.

The clonotype comes from a human donor with active COVID-19. The donor label of this sample is uncertain. The sequenced sample consisted of peripheral blood.

At the DNA level, the sequence is TGTGCCAGCAGCGCCTCGATCGGGACAGGGTTGAACTATGGCTACACCTTC. Its amino acids are CASSASIGTGLNYGYTF. Here the chain combines TRBV9 and TRBJ1-2; TRBD1 lines up with 9 middle nucleotides. Clipping removes 3 bases from V and 2 bases from J, with 11 as the unmatched junction base count. The CDR3 spans 17 residues, from the cysteine through the phenylalanine. CDR3 DNA only is kept here, 51 bases in frame from base 1. Via the germline V gene, CDR1 is SGDLS and CDR2 YYNGEE.